The present entry profiles one T cell receptor (beta chain) with its context. This receptor's antigen is unknown. No base qualities exist here, and no much larger clone lies one base off it. This sample stems from a study of T cells in Graves' hyperthyroidism and ophthalmopathy (dated by TCRdb to between 2018 and 2021). At the level of the whole study: Peripheral blood was sampled at the time of initial diagnosis, prior to any treatment. TCR V-J signatures able to tell the groups apart were searched for in a discovery cohort of some 97 patients, of whom 40 to 45 had Graves' ophthalmopathy and 57 had stable Graves' hyperthyroidism. An independent validation cohort of around 19 hyperthyroidism patients and about 16 patients who later progressed to ophthalmopathy tested prospective prediction of ophthalmopathy. The roughly 94 discovery patients were randomly divided into training and test sets at a 7:3 ratio. The study also compared thyroid tissue and blood T-cell repertoires from more than 5 Graves' hyperthyroidism patients. Following sampling, methimazole starting at 30 mg daily was given to hyperthyroidism patients, and high-dose intravenous methylprednisolone was given to ophthalmopathy patients. According to the paper, TCR Vbeta CDR3 sequencing was carried out on around 140 peripheral blood samples, which came from 40 to 45 ophthalmopathy, roughly 75 hyperthyroidism and about 17 progressor patients.

The TCR beta CDR3 regions were amplified from the RNA transcripts. The TCR CDR3 was subjected to a first round of RT-PCR using the HTBI primer set and the Qiagen OneStep RT-PCR kit. The libraries were constructed in a second round of multiplex PCR and then size-selected and purified. Libraries were sequenced paired-end with 100 bp reads on an Illumina HiSeq2000. The source study handled its data this way. SOAPnuke was used to process the raw data, with reads discarded if the reads contained adapters or uncalled bases, had a mean Phred below 15, or lacked an exact constant-primer or identifier match. High-quality paired reads were merged with COPE v1.2.5, and unique nucleotide sequences were defined as clonotypes. MiTCR v1.1 was used to align clonotypes to the IMGT TRBV, TRBD and TRBJ reference segments. The analysis included only V-J combinations with a frequency above 0.0001, which together covered roughly 99% of the repertoires. A TCS score was defined as the ratio of F50 (clonal expansion) to E x V (chaos), with BLOSUM62-based TCRdist applied between CDR3 peptides within each V-J. Welch's t-statistics and random forest reduced roughly 530 V-J features to roughly 13, which were used in a naive Bayes classifier (R e1071). The public sequencing data were trimmed at Q25 with fastp and processed into clonotypes with MiXCR by TCRdb, which kept only in-frame beta chains. Each entry is one CDR3 protein sequence, shown with its most common DNA and genes. The V and J calls follow TCRdb's processing rather than the paper's. The sample table records over 650,000 distinct CDR3 sequences; about a sixth of these occur just once. Together, the top ten hold roughly 8% of the sample.

CDR3 length: 12 amino acids, cysteine to phenylalanine. Only the CDR3 DNA stays, 36 bases, in frame from base 1. The germline V gene yields SGHAT for CDR1 and FQNNGV for CDR2. V is reduced by 5 bases and J by 6 bases, leaving a spacing of 10 bases between them. Study-wide findings and limitations: A model built on a 13 V-J signature distinguished ophthalmopathy from stable hyperthyroidism, reaching roughly 88% sensitivity and about 81% specificity in cross-validation and 80%/75% in testing. Most expanded thyroid clonotypes (frequency above 0.001) were also found in blood, which suggests that blood repertoires may mirror thyroid immune responses. During validation, the model predicted progression to ophthalmopathy a median of roughly six months ahead of onset, with almost 71% sensitivity and 72% to 85% specificity. Sample size was not statistically predetermined, and investigators were not blinded to group allocation.

A patient counted as having stable Graves' hyperthyroidism if no progression to ophthalmopathy occurred over 18 months of follow-up. Hyperthyroidism patients were aged 18 to 65 years and newly diagnosed, with disease duration of less than 2 months. The study excluded patients with uncontrolled infections, other autoimmune diseases, pregnancy or lactation. Diagnoses were established on the basis of clinical symptoms, serum thyroxine and TRAb, thyroid ultrasound, and orbital computed tomography. PBMCs were isolated from about 10 ml of fresh peripheral blood by Ficoll-Paque density gradient centrifugation. Total RNA was extracted with Trizol reagent, and quality was checked on an Agilent 2100 Bioanalyzer.

The specimen was blood. The source is a man younger than 35 with Graves' hyperthyroidism. In this chain, TRBV11-2 is recombined with TRBJ1-1, with no reliable assignment of the D segment. The CDR3 protein is CASSVRDSEAFF. The DNA is TGTGCCAGCAGCGTCCGCGACTCTGAAGCTTTCTTT.